The 31 T cell receptor beta chains in this list originate from one sample, sequenced in a study of blood T cell repertoires in COVID-19. The table came from immunoSEQ multiplex PCR; TCRdb's copy has only in-frame clones and leaves some out. The sample consists of 310,000 or so clones, approximately 86% of them appearing once. The sample consisted of PBMCs or T cells enriched from blood (not recorded which). These TCRs come from a woman in her late teens or twenties who had recovered from COVID-19.

Only a few counts were recorded for this clone. V and J are TRBV7-9 and TRBJ2-7; 9 bases fit TRBD1. CDR3 size: 16 residues. Germline values: CDR1 SEHNR, CDR2 FQNEAQ (reference sequence). The trim removed 5 bases at V and 7 bases at J, leaving 15 bases unmatched. Here the CDR3 DNA reads TGTGCCAGCAGCCAATGGGGGACAGGGTATTTCCTGGAGCAGTACTTC. Translating it yields CASSQWGTGYFLEQYF.

The J gene is TRBJ1-2, the V gene TRBV9; 9 bases agree with TRBD1. This CDR3 spans 13 amino acids. V was pared by 4 bases and J by 13 bases, with 11 bases of the junction left unmatched. Per the germline V gene, CDR1 is SGDLS and CDR2 is YYNGEE. CDR3 bases: TGTGCCAGCAGCCTTAGCCAGGACAGGGGCGTCACCTTC. It is translated as CASSLSQDRGVTF.

The table lists this clone with a count of one. The CDR3 loop is CASRRQGASGELFF. The CDR3 nucleotides read TGTGCCAGCAGACGACAGGGGGCGTCCGGGGAGCTGTTTTTT. The chain combines TRBV27 with TRBJ2-2; 10 positions agree with TRBD1. Germline CDR1 reads MNHEY; CDR2 reads SMNVEV (reference sequence). With V trimmed by 6 bases and J by 6 bases, 4 bases remained unmatched. This CDR3 region has 14 residues.

The count of this clone is one. V and J are TRBV19 and TRBJ1-2; 8 nucleotides match TRBD1. V gave up 7 bases and J gave up 1 base; unmatched junction bases: 14. Germline assignment: CDR1 LNHDA and CDR2 SQIVND (reference sequence). The CDR3 has 17 amino acids. CDR3: CASTLHELDRDNYGYTF. CDR3 bases: TGTGCCAGTACCCTACACGAACTGGACAGGGATAACTATGGCTACACCTTC.

V usage is TRBV2 and J usage is TRBJ1-1, with a weak D call TRBD1 (5 bases). V lost 7 bases to trimming and J lost 5 bases, with 17 bases between them. From germline, CDR1 is SNHLY and CDR2 FYNNEI. The CDR3 sequence is 14 residues long. The CDR3 DNA reads as TGTGCCAGCATAAGGATGGGGCAGGGAACTGAAGCTTTCTTT. This encodes CASIRMGQGTEAFF.

This chain uses TRBV5-1 with TRBJ2-2, with 7 bases aligning to TRBD1. From germline, CDR1 is SGHRS and CDR2 YFSETQ. Unmatched junction bases numbered 9, after V lost 1 base and J lost 3 bases. This CDR3 has 17 amino acids. CDR3 amino acids: CASSLKGGHLDTGELFF. CDR3 bases: TGCGCCAGCAGCTTGAAAGGGGGCCATCTGGACACCGGGGAGCTGTTTTTT.

The chain combines TRBV7-6 with TRBJ2-5, with 8 bases aligning to TRBD1. The J segment lost 2 bases and the V segment lost 4 bases, leaving 6 bases of the junction unmatched. The germline V gene encodes CDR1 SGHVS and CDR2 FNYEAQ. This CDR3 is 15 amino acids long. CDR3 amino acids: CASSSGTGYQETQYF. DNA for the CDR3: TGTGCCAGCAGCTCGGGGACAGGATATCAAGAGACCCAGTACTTC. The full variable domain, completed using reference TRBV7-6 and TRBJ2-5, is GAGVSQSPRYKVTKRGQDVALRCDPISGHVSLYWYRQALGQGPEFLTYFNYEAQQDKSGLPNDRFSAERPEGSISTLTIQRTEQRDSAMYRCASSSGTGYQETQYFGPGTRLLVL.

The chain has TRBV5-6 and TRBJ2-7, with D tentatively TRBD1 (6 bases). The CDR3 loop spans 14 amino acids. V lost 6 bases to trimming and J lost 2 bases, with 15 bases between them. Germline V gene data show CDR1 as SGHDT and CDR2 as YYEEEE. CDR3 DNA sequence: TGTGCCAGCAACCCCCCAGGGGACGCCTACGAGCAGTACTTC. Amino acids: CASNPPGDAYEQYF.

This sequence joins TRBV6-6 and TRBJ2-7, with a possible D match to TRBD1 (6 bases). V dropped 6 bases and J dropped 1 base, with 16 bases sitting between them. This CDR3 region has 15 residues. Germline lookup yields CDR1 MNHNY and CDR2 SVGAGI (reference sequence). CDR3 region: CASRATDSGSYEQYF. The CDR3, as DNA: TGTGCCAGCAGAGCGACGGACAGTGGGTCCTACGAGCAGTACTTC.

The chain has TRBV27 and TRBJ2-1, with 8 bases matching TRBD2. The CDR3 contains 18 residues. V dropped 8 bases and J dropped 6; count of bases not matched to a gene: 21. Germline-derived CDR1 and CDR2 are MNHEY and SMNVEV (reference sequence). CDR3 residues: CASYPFFGRATSSNEQFF. The CDR3 DNA reads TGTGCCAGCTATCCCTTTTTCGGGAGGGCCACCTCGAGCAATGAGCAGTTCTTC.

V gene TRBV5-1 combines with J gene TRBJ2-1; 12 bases align to TRBD1. CDR1 and CDR2 (germline): SGHRS, YFSETQ. Germline trimming cut 2 bases from V and 7 bases from J; bases unmatched to any gene: 16. The CDR3 sequence is 19 residues long. CDR3 sequence (DNA): TGCGCCAGCAGCTTACCGGCCGCTCGACCGGGACAGGGGGCTAATGAGCAGTTCTTC. Translation gives CASSLPAARPGQGANEQFF.

V is TRBV2 and J is TRBJ2-1; D may be TRBD2 (7 bases). This CDR3 contains 17 residues. CDR1 and CDR2 from the germline V gene are SNHLY and FYNNEI. V was shortened by 5 bases and J by 0 bases, with 17 bases between the two germline ends. CDR3 bases: TGTGCCAGCAGTCGACTGGGGGGGCCGAGCTCCTACAATGAGCAGTTCTTC. Translation: CASSRLGGPSSYNEQFF.

The V and J genes are TRBV15 and TRBJ2-3, with TRBD2 as a possible D gene (6 bases). With 5 bases removed from V and 4 bases from J, the gap between germline ends came to 10 bases. The CDR3 spans 13 residues. In germline, CDR1 is LNHNV, CDR2 YYDKDF (reference sequence). The CDR3 DNA sequence: TGTGCCACCAGCTTATGGGGGGCAGATACGCAGTATTTT. Protein sequence: CATSLWGADTQYF.

The chain has TRBV11-3 and TRBJ2-5; 7 bases line up with TRBD2. The CDR3 extends over 15 amino acids. Losses at the gene ends were 5 bases for V and 1 base for J; bases not matched to a gene: 7. Germline loops: CDR1 SGHNT, CDR2 YENEEA. CDR3 nucleotides: TGTGCCAGCAGCGACTCTAGCGGTAGCCAAGAGACCCAGTACTTC. Its translation: CASSDSSGSQETQYF.

The chain has TRBV9 and TRBJ2-2, with D perhaps matching TRBD1 (7 bases). V lost 0 bases and J lost 3, with 18 bases in between. CDR1 and CDR2 (germline): SGDLS, YYNGEE. This CDR3 spans 18 amino acids. CDR3 region: CASSVGRRGLQDTGELFF. CDR3 DNA: TGTGCCAGCAGCGTAGGGAGGAGGGGGCTCCAGGACACCGGGGAGCTGTTTTTT. Complete variable domain (other parts from reference TRBV9 and TRBJ2-2): DSGVTQTPKHLITATGQRVTLRCSPRSGDLSVYWYQQSLDQGLQFLIQYYNGEERAKGNILERFSAQQFPDLHSELNLSSLELGDSALYFCASSVGRRGLQDTGELFFGEGSRLTVL.

This clone was detected only once. V gene TRBV29-1 combines with J gene TRBJ1-1; D gene uncertain. The CDR3 sequence is 13 residues long. Per the germline V gene, CDR1 is SQVTM and CDR2 is ANQGSEA. The V end lost 5 bases, the J end lost 1 base, and 11 bases lay between the germline ends. CDR3 protein: CSVRSPGNTEAFF. The CDR3 nucleotides read TGCAGCGTTCGGTCCCCAGGGAACACTGAAGCTTTCTTT.

V usage is TRBV7-2 and J usage is TRBJ1-3; D may be TRBD1 (5 bases). The V and J ends lost 1 base and 5 bases respectively, with 18 bases between them. The CDR3 totals 17 residues. In germline, CDR1 is SGHTA, CDR2 FQGNSA. The CDR3 sequence: CASSLEAWGGPRNTIYF. Written as DNA, the CDR3 is TGTGCCAGCAGCTTAGAAGCCTGGGGGGGTCCGAGAAACACCATATATTTT.

The chain carries TRBV6-5 and TRBJ2-2; 8 positions match TRBD2. The V gene's germline CDR1 is MNHEY and CDR2 SVGAGI. The CDR3 spans 15 residues. Trimming took 6 bases from V and 6 from J; bases not matched to a gene: 9. The CDR3 sequence: CASRLAGHVSGELFF. In DNA, the CDR3 is TGTGCCAGCAGGCTAGCGGGTCATGTTTCCGGGGAGCTGTTTTTT.

The gene calls are TRBV11-2 and TRBJ2-5; TRBD2 aligns across 8 bases. Germline trimming cut 4 bases from V and 1 base from J; bases unmatched to any gene: 8. The CDR3 covers 16 residues. Germline V CDR1 and CDR2: SGHAT, FQNNGV. The CDR3 is CASSSVRRGGQETQYF. The CDR3 coding sequence is TGTGCCAGCAGCTCCGTCCGCCGGGGGGGCCAAGAGACCCAGTACTTC.

V usage is TRBV11-2 and J usage is TRBJ1-1; D is unresolved. Germline V gene lookup returns CDR1 SGHAT and CDR2 FQNNGV. V was shortened by 7 bases and J by 1 base, with 10 bases between the two germline ends. CDR3 size: 13 residues. CDR3 loop: CASILAGNTEAFF. CDR3 sequence (DNA): TGTGCCAGCATTCTAGCAGGGAACACTGAAGCTTTCTTT.

This clone was detected only once. The chain has TRBV7-2 and TRBJ1-2; 11 bases agree with TRBD1. V was clipped by 5 bases and J by 5 bases; unmatched bases: 7. Germline V CDR1 and CDR2: SGHTA, FQGNSA. The CDR3 sequence is 15 residues long. The CDR3 sequence is CASSEPGQGVYGYTF. CDR3 coding DNA: TGTGCCAGCAGCGAGCCGGGACAGGGGGTTTATGGCTACACCTTC. The full variable domain, with the rest looked up from reference TRBV7-2 and TRBJ1-2, is GAGVSQSPSNKVTEKGKDVELRCDPISGHTALYWYRQSLGQGLEFLIYFQGNSAPDKSGLPSDRFSAERTGGSVSTLTIQRTQQEDSAVYLCASSEPGQGVYGYTFGSGTRLTVV.

This clone has a handful of counts. The chain couples TRBV12-3 or TRBV12-4 to TRBJ2-2, with D possibly matching TRBD2 (5 bases). This CDR3 spans 11 amino acids. The V and J ends lost 10 bases and 8 bases respectively, with 11 bases between them. The CDR3: CATRTAGELFF. CDR3 nucleotides: TGTGCCACGAGGACTGCGGGGGAGCTGTTTTTT.

The gene calls are TRBV11-3 and TRBJ2-1; D gene ambiguous. Trimming took off 4 bases at V and 13 bases at J, with 11 bases between the two ends. This CDR3 is built from 11 residues. Germline V gene data show CDR1 as SGHNT and CDR2 as YENEEA. The CDR3 DNA follows: TGTGCCAGCAGCTCGACTGGTCCCCAGTTCTTC. Its translation is CASSSTGPQFF.

About this clone: The sample carries other DNA sequences with the same CDR3. The rearrangement joins TRBV9 to TRBJ1-2; D is uncertain. With 0 bases removed from V and 2 bases from J, the gap between germline ends came to 5 bases. From germline, CDR1 is SGDLS and CDR2 YYNGEE. The CDR3 is 13 residues long. CDR3 nucleotides: TGTGCCAGCAGCGTAGCCGGGAACTATGGCTACACCTTC. Translation: CASSVAGNYGYTF.

The chain couples TRBV7-3 to TRBJ1-2; possible D gene TRBD1, 6 bases. Trimming pared 0 bases from V and 4 bases from J, leaving 15 bases between. CDR3 length equals 16 residues. Germline V gives CDR1 SGHTA, CDR2 FQGTGA. This CDR3 reads CASSLTPAGAIYGYTF. Written as DNA, the CDR3 is TGTGCCAGCAGCTTAACCCCCGCAGGGGCCATCTATGGCTACACCTTC.

The rearrangement joins TRBV19 to TRBJ2-1; TRBD2 is a possible D gene (5 bases). This CDR3 has 14 residues. The germline V gene encodes CDR1 LNHDA and CDR2 SQIVND (reference sequence). Between the trimmed V and J ends, which lost 11 bases and 4 bases, there was a span of 18 bases. The CDR3, as DNA: TGTGCCTCAAAACGGGAACTACAGTACAATGAGCAGTTCTTC. Translation gives CASKRELQYNEQFF.

The chain carries TRBV6-1 and TRBJ2-1, with 10 bases identical to TRBD2. The V segment lost 4 bases and the J segment 12 bases; nucleotides outside the gene matches: 15. The CDR3 sequence is 16 residues long. Germline values: CDR1 MNHNS, CDR2 SASEGT. The CDR3 DNA is TGTGCCAGCAGTGCCCAAGCGGGAGGGAGCAATGAGTGGCAGTTCTTC. Its protein is CASSAQAGGSNEWQFF.

The rearrangement joins TRBV9 to TRBJ2-1; D might be TRBD1 (7 bases). The germline gives CDR1 SGDLS, CDR2 YYNGEE. The V and J ends lost 3 bases and 5 bases respectively, with 12 bases between them. CDR3 length: 14 amino acids. In DNA form, the CDR3 reads TGTGCCAGCAGCGGCGGGACAGCGGACAATGAGCAGTTCTTC. Residues: CASSGGTADNEQFF.

The chain uses TRBV19 and TRBJ2-7; D unresolved. The germline gives CDR1 LNHDA, CDR2 SQIVND (reference sequence). V lost 3 bases, J lost 0 bases, and 9 bases lay in between. There are 14 residues in the CDR3. Written as DNA, the CDR3 is TGTGCCAGTAGTATTTCGCGGAACTCCTACGAGCAGTACTTC. Protein product: CASSISRNSYEQYF.

The gene calls are TRBV5-5 and TRBJ1-1; 7 bases line up with TRBD1. The trim removed 0 bases at V and 8 bases at J, leaving 1 base unmatched. Germline loops: CDR1 SGHKS, CDR2 YYEKEE (reference sequence). The CDR3 covers 12 residues. The CDR3 is CASSLGGQEAFF. The CDR3 DNA follows: TGTGCCAGCAGCTTGGGGGGACAGGAAGCTTTCTTT.

The rearrangement uses TRBV28 and TRBJ2-7; maybe TRBD2 (7 bases). Germline values: CDR1 MDHEN, CDR2 SYDVKM. The CDR3 is 13 amino acids. The germline V and J ends were trimmed by 8 bases and 1 base, with 12 bases remaining between them. DNA for the CDR3: TGTGCCAGCGGGGGCGGGGGATCCTACGAGCAGTACTTC. Translating gives CASGGGGSYEQYF.